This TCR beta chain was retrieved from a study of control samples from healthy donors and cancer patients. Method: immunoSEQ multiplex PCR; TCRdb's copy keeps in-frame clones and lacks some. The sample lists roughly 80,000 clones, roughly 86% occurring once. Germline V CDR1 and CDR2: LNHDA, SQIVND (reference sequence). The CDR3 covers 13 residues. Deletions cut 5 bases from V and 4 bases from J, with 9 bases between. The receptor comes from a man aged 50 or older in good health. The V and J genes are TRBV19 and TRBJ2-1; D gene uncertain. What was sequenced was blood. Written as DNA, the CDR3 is TGTGCCAGTAGTTCCGCCTTATACAATGAGCAGTTCTTC. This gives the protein CASSSALYNEQFF.